The 15 T cell receptor beta chains below were found in one sample sequenced in a study of regulatory T cells in long-lasting Graves disease. Researchers made TCR beta libraries by using iRepertoire HTBI primers and running Arm-PCR on CDR3 regions. TCRdb reprocessed the multiplex PCR reads via MiXCR and lists one record per CDR3 protein. The sample has some 340,000 distinct CDR3 sequences, roughly 25% seen once. Time point meaning: persistent/refractory GD, antithyroid drugs over 5 years with positive TRAb. The TCR library used RNA extracted from PBMCs. Material: peripheral blood mononuclear cells (PBMCs), obtained when the disease was refractory, from a patient treated with antithyroid drugs. All receptors derive from a woman in her forties with Graves disease.

V is TRBV11-2 and J is TRBJ2-5, with TRBD1 matching over 10 bases. The length of the CDR3 is 15 residues. In germline, CDR1 is SGHAT, CDR2 FQNNGV. The V and J ends lost 5 bases and 4 bases, in that order; junction bases with no gene match: 7. CDR3 in DNA: TGTGCCAGCAGCCATCGGGACAGGGGAGGAGAGACCCAGTACTTC. Amino acids: CASSHRDRGGETQYF.

The J gene is TRBJ2-5, the V gene TRBV4-1; D gene unclear. Germline assignment: CDR1 MGHRA and CDR2 YSYEKL. The CDR3 extends over 11 amino acids. V was pared by 9 bases and J by 5 bases, with 10 bases between. CDR3 amino acids: CARGTVETQYF. CDR3 in DNA: TGCGCCAGGGGCACCGTTGAGACCCAGTACTTC.

This clonotype was observed many times. The chain employs TRBV7-3 and TRBJ1-1; D is unclear. Germline loops: CDR1 SGHTA, CDR2 FQGTGA. V was clipped by 1 base and J by 0 bases, with 9 bases between them. The CDR3 has 15 amino acids. The CDR3 DNA is TGTGCCAGCAGCTTAAGTCCGGGGATGAACACTGAAGCTTTCTTT. It codes for CASSLSPGMNTEAFF.

The V call is TRBV29-1, the J call TRBJ2-7; tentative D call: TRBD1 (6 bases). With 5 bases removed from V and 5 bases from J, the gap between germline ends came to 19 bases. This CDR3 is 14 amino acids long. Germline V CDR1 and CDR2: SQVTM, ANQGSEA. CDR3 region: CSVTSGVLSHEQYF. CDR3 coding DNA: TGCAGCGTTACTTCAGGGGTTCTATCCCACGAGCAGTACTTC.

This clonotype was seen ten or more times. The chain uses TRBV12-5 and TRBJ1-1; 8 positions agree with TRBD1. With V trimmed by 1 base and J by 7 bases, 8 bases remained unmatched. Per the germline V gene, CDR1 is LGHNT and CDR2 is FRNRAP. CDR3 length equals 15 residues. In DNA, the CDR3 is TGTGCTAGTGGTTTGGGATCTGTCGGACAGGGTGAAGCTTTCTTT. Translated: CASGLGSVGQGEAFF.

Note on this clonotype: A read error is possible here, since a much larger clone lies one base away. This chain uses TRBV7-2 with TRBJ1-2; D gene unclear. The CDR3 runs 15 residues. In germline, CDR1 is SGHTA, CDR2 FQGNSA. CDR3 DNA: TGTGCCGGCAGCTTAGTGGCGCAAGCTAACTATGGCTACACCTTC. The encoded protein is CAGSLVAQANYGYTF.

The sample holds one count of this clonotype. The V and J genes are TRBV15 and TRBJ2-2, with D possibly matching TRBD1 (5 bases). V was cut by 0 bases and J by 1 base, with 9 bases left in between. Germline CDR1 is LNHNV and CDR2 is YYDKDF (reference sequence). This CDR3 region has 16 residues. The CDR3 DNA reads as TGTGCCACCAGCAGAGATCACACAGGGAACACCGGGGAGCTGTTTTTT. It specifies CATSRDHTGNTGELFF.

This clonotype was counted ten times or more. The junction departs from germline at one end; a sequencing error may be responsible. V and J are TRBV11-2 and TRBJ2-5; 8 nucleotides line up with TRBD1. This CDR3 has 15 residues. Germline CDR1 SGHAT, CDR2 FQNNGV. The CDR3 DNA reads TGTGCCAGCAGCTTAGGGGCAGGGGGCCAACAGACCCAGTACTTC. Amino acid sequence: CASSLGAGGQQTQYF.

This clonotype has ten or more counts. The gene calls are TRBV28 and TRBJ1-1; D uncertain. Germline loops: CDR1 MDHEN, CDR2 SYDVKM. This CDR3 is 13 amino acids long. V was shortened by 5 bases and J by 7 bases, with 14 bases between the two germline ends. CDR3 sequence: CASSPPVRLEAFF. The CDR3 DNA reads TGTGCCAGCAGTCCTCCGGTGCGGCTTGAAGCTTTCTTT.

This sequence joins TRBV4-1 and TRBJ2-5; 8 bases line up with TRBD2. The germline gives CDR1 MGHRA, CDR2 YSYEKL. Trimming cost V 3 bases and J 13 bases; bases outside gene matches: 10. The CDR3 has 13 residues. The CDR3, as DNA: TGCGCCAGCAGCCAGTTTGTGCGGGAGGTCCCGTACTTC. The encoded protein is CASSQFVREVPYF.

In its sample, this clonotype was seen many times. The genes are TRBV11-2 and TRBJ2-7, with 9 bases identical to TRBD2. The V gene end was trimmed by 6 bases and the J gene end by 2 bases; junction bases not matched to a gene: 8. Germline loops: CDR1 SGHAT, CDR2 FQNNGV. CDR3 length: 15 residues. The CDR3 loop reads CASRTIAGVPYEQYF. The CDR3 bases are TGTGCCAGCAGGACGATAGCGGGAGTGCCCTACGAGCAGTACTTC. Together with reference TRBV11-2 and TRBJ2-7, the CDR3 gives the full variable domain: EAGVAQSPRYKIIEKRQSVAFWCNPISGHATLYWYQQILGQGPKLLIQFQNNGVVDDSQLPKDRFSAERLKGVDSTLKIQPAKLEDSAVYLCASRTIAGVPYEQYFGPGTRLTVT.

This chain connects TRBV7-3 to TRBJ2-7; 10 bases map to TRBD2. CDR1 and CDR2 (germline): SGHTA, FQGTGA. This CDR3 region has 16 residues. Germline trimming cut 0 bases from V and 7 bases from J; bases unmatched to any gene: 9. CDR3 region: CASSLTASGSMGEQYF. For the CDR3, the DNA is TGTGCCAGCAGCTTAACGGCTAGCGGGAGTATGGGGGAGCAGTACTTC.

This clonotype was seen more than once but under ten times. The V and J genes are TRBV19 and TRBJ1-1; TRBD1 is a possible D gene (5 bases). Trimming shortened V by 6 bases and J by 6 bases, and 23 bases separated the two germline ends. Germline CDR1 is LNHDA and CDR2 is SQIVND (reference sequence). The CDR3 contains 16 residues. The CDR3 here is CASRLKSGTGGAEAFF. The DNA of the CDR3 is TGTGCCAGTAGGTTAAAATCCGGGACCGGGGGAGCTGAAGCTTTCTTT. The full variable domain, in which reference TRBV19 and TRBJ1-1 provide the parts outside the CDR3, is DGGITQSPKYLFRKEGQNVTLSCEQNLNHDAMYWYRQDPGQGLRLIYYSQIVNDFQKGDIAEGYSVSREKKESFPLTVTSAQKNPTAFYLCASRLKSGTGGAEAFFGQGTRLTVV.

In its sample, this clonotype was seen many times. The chain links TRBV2 to TRBJ2-7, with 11 bases that match TRBD2. Germline V gene sequence: CDR1 SNHLY, CDR2 FYNNEI. The CDR3 is made up of 17 amino acids. V dropped 8 bases and J dropped 2; count of bases not matched to a gene: 14. The CDR3 nucleotides read TGTGCCAGCTTATACCTAGCGGGAGGTAGTTCGACCTACGAGCAGTACTTC. It specifies CASLYLAGGSSTYEQYF.

This chain uses TRBV15 with TRBJ1-1; D is uncertain. V shed 2 bases and J shed 4 bases, with 14 bases lying between them. This CDR3 has 15 residues. The germline CDR1 and CDR2 sequences are LNHNV and YYDKDF (reference sequence). The DNA of the CDR3 is TGTGCCACCAGCAGACCCGGATTGATACCCACTGAAGCTTTCTTT. It is translated as CATSRPGLIPTEAFF. Filled out from reference TRBV15 and TRBJ1-1, the complete variable domain reads DAMVIQNPRYQVTQFGKPVTLSCSQTLNHNVMYWYQQKSSQAPKLLFHYYDKDFNNEADTPDNFQSRRPNTSFCFLDIRSPGLGDTAMYLCATSRPGLIPTEAFFGQGTRLTVV.